Below, 21 T cell receptor beta chains from the same sample are listed, as sequenced in a study of control samples from healthy donors and cancer patients. TCRdb's copy holds only in-frame clones and misses some; the assay was immunoSEQ multiplex PCR. The sample holds under 95,000 clones; approximately 90% are singletons and the top ten take over 0.85%. The material sequenced was blood. These receptors were collected from a woman in her twenties or thirties in good health.

The chain uses TRBV6-4 and TRBJ1-5; TRBD1 is a possible D gene (6 bases). This CDR3 region has 17 residues. V lost 6 bases to trimming and J lost 0 bases, with 18 bases between them. Germline V gene sequence: CDR1 MRHNA, CDR2 SNTAGT. The CDR3 nucleotides read TGTGCCAGCAGAGAAGGACAGCTAGTGGATAGCAATCAGCCCCAGCATTTT. Translation gives CASREGQLVDSNQPQHF.

V is TRBV30 and J is TRBJ1-3, with D perhaps TRBD1 (6 bases). This CDR3 spans 14 amino acids. Trimming took off 8 bases at V and 2 bases at J, with 16 bases between the two ends. CDR1 and CDR2 (germline): GTSNPN, SVGIG (reference sequence). The CDR3 DNA follows: TGTGCCCTGCTGCGGGGGGCCGCTGGAAACACCATATATTTT. Translated: CALLRGAAGNTIYF.

CDR3 nucleotide sequence: TGTGCCAGCAGCAAAACCGGGACAGAGAACACTGAAGCTTTCTTT. Amino acids: CASSKTGTENTEAFF. V and J are TRBV7-2 and TRBJ1-1, with 7 bases that match TRBD1. The V gene's germline CDR1 is SGHTA and CDR2 FQGNSA. This CDR3 has 15 amino acids. The J segment lost 1 base and the V segment lost 5 bases, leaving 7 bases of the junction unmatched. Based on the CDR3 plus reference TRBV7-2 and TRBJ1-1, the full variable domain is GAGVSQSPSNKVTEKGKDVELRCDPISGHTALYWYRQSLGQGLEFLIYFQGNSAPDKSGLPSDRFSAERTGGSVSTLTIQRTQQEDSAVYLCASSKTGTENTEAFFGQGTRLTVV.

The rearrangement joins TRBV19 to TRBJ1-1; D possibly corresponds to TRBD1 (6 bases). The CDR3 is made up of 14 amino acids. The ends were cut back, 6 bases at V and 0 bases at J, with 11 bases in the middle. In germline, CDR1 is LNHDA, CDR2 SQIVND (reference sequence). DNA for the CDR3: TGTGCCAGTAGGTTTCAGGGGATGAACACTGAAGCTTTCTTT. Translating gives CASRFQGMNTEAFF.

J is TRBJ2-2 and V is TRBV11-3; D remains unclear. CDR1 is SGHNT and CDR2 is YENEEA in the germline V gene. The CDR3 has 12 residues. The V gene lost 5 bases and the J gene lost 9 bases, with 10 bases spanning the gap. The CDR3 sequence is CASSQKGRELFF. The DNA for the CDR3 is TGTGCCAGCAGCCAGAAAGGCCGGGAGCTGTTTTTT.

This clone was counted a few times. The gene calls are TRBV6-6 and TRBJ1-3, with a tentative D call TRBD1 (6 bases). Per the germline V gene, CDR1 is MNHNY and CDR2 is SVGAGI (reference sequence). This CDR3 spans 14 amino acids. V was shortened by 4 bases and J by 1 base, with 8 bases between the two germline ends. The CDR3 DNA reads as TGTGCCAGCAGTTCCCAGGGGTCTGGAAACACCATATATTTT. Its protein product is CASSSQGSGNTIYF.

This clone was seen more than once but under ten times. The CDR3 DNA reads TGTGCCAGCGGGGCCGGGACGGGGCGCACAGATACGCAGTATTTT. Amino acids: CASGAGTGRTDTQYF. This chain joins TRBV6-5 and TRBJ2-3, with D perhaps matching TRBD1 or TRBD2 (5 bases each). The CDR3 length is 15 residues. Deletions cut 8 bases from V and 1 base from J, with 16 bases between. CDR1 and CDR2 from the germline V gene are MNHEY and SVGAGI.

This chain joins TRBV27 and TRBJ1-5; D gene ambiguous. Germline CDR1 MNHEY, CDR2 SMNVEV (reference sequence). Trimming left V 3 bases short and J 1 base short, with 10 bases between. The CDR3 runs to 15 residues. The CDR3 nucleotides read TGTGCCAGCAGTTTCGTTGGAGGGAGCAATCAGCCCCAGCATTTT. This codes for CASSFVGGSNQPQHF.

The chain employs TRBV5-1 and TRBJ2-3; possible D gene TRBD1, 6 bases. Per the germline V gene, CDR1 is SGHRS and CDR2 is YFSETQ. This CDR3 comprises 14 residues. The V gene lost 2 bases and the J gene lost 2 bases, with 9 bases spanning the gap. The CDR3 DNA is TGCGCCAGCAGCTTAAGACAGGTCACAGATACGCAGTATTTT. Translating gives CASSLRQVTDTQYF.

The chain recombines TRBV27 with TRBJ2-1; D may match TRBD1 or TRBD2 (7 bases each). This CDR3 is built from 14 residues. Trimming removed 8 bases at V and 4 bases at J, with 15 bases between. From germline, CDR1 is MNHEY and CDR2 SMNVEV (reference sequence). The CDR3 sequence is CASGWGGQYNEQFF. In nucleotides, the CDR3 is TGTGCCAGCGGCTGGGGGGGACAGTACAATGAGCAGTTCTTC.

This clone was seen just once. The chain is built from TRBV30 and TRBJ1-5; 8 bases are shared with TRBD1. With 5 bases clipped from V and 7 bases from J, the junction kept 10 bases outside the gene matches. Germline values: CDR1 GTSNPN, CDR2 SVGIG (reference sequence). The CDR3 runs to 14 residues. The CDR3 DNA reads as TGTGCCTGGGCGACCGGACAGGGATCGCAGCCCCAGCATTTT. Amino acids: CAWATGQGSQPQHF.

This chain joins TRBV3-1 (or the pseudogene TRBV3-2) and TRBJ1-4; 9 bases agree with TRBD1. CDR1 LGHDT and CDR2 YNNKEL come from the germline V gene (reference sequence). J was trimmed by 7 bases and V by 1 base; bases with no gene match: 4. CDR3 length: 15 residues. CDR3 residues: CASSQAGTGREKLFF. DNA for the CDR3: TGTGCCAGCAGCCAAGCCGGGACAGGGCGTGAAAAACTGTTTTTT.

This clone was detected only once. The chain joins TRBV15 to TRBJ2-7, with D perhaps being TRBD1 or TRBD2 (5 bases each). V was cut by 0 bases and J by 7 bases, with 13 bases left in between. CDR3 length: 14 amino acids. Germline CDR1 is LNHNV and CDR2 is YYDKDF (reference sequence). The chain's CDR3 is CATSRDSGSGEQYF. CDR3 nucleotide sequence: TGTGCCACCAGCAGAGATTCAGGGTCGGGGGAGCAGTACTTC. Full variable domain (missing parts from reference TRBV15 and TRBJ2-7): DAMVIQNPRYQVTQFGKPVTLSCSQTLNHNVMYWYQQKSSQAPKLLFHYYDKDFNNEADTPDNFQSRRPNTSFCFLDIRSPGLGDTAMYLCATSRDSGSGEQYFGPGTRLTVT.

This clone was found a few times. The chain is built from TRBV11-3 and TRBJ2-7; D gene ambiguous. Trimming took 1 base from V and 2 from J, leaving 12 bases between them. This CDR3 region has 15 residues. Germline V gene lookup returns CDR1 SGHNT and CDR2 YENEEA. CDR3 sequence (DNA): TGTGCCAGCAGCTTAGGCTCGTCTGGGACCTACGAGCAGTACTTC. Amino acids: CASSLGSSGTYEQYF. Full variable domain (outside the CDR3, taken from reference TRBV11-3 and TRBJ2-7): EAGVVQSPRYKIIEKKQPVAFWCNPISGHNTLYWYLQNLGQGPELLIRYENEEAVDDSQLPKDRFSAERLKGVDSTLKIQPAELGDSAVYLCASSLGSSGTYEQYFGPGTRLTVT.

This chain links TRBV11-2 with TRBJ1-1; 8 positions match TRBD1. Trimming took 3 bases from V and 4 from J; bases not matched to a gene: 4. The CDR3 sequence is 14 residues long. The germline V gene has CDR1 SGHAT and CDR2 FQNNGV. CDR3 sequence: CASSFGQGATEAFF. The CDR3 coding sequence is TGTGCCAGCAGCTTCGGGCAGGGGGCCACTGAAGCTTTCTTT.

The rearrangement links TRBV5-4 to TRBJ1-3; no reliable D call. The V and J ends lost 0 bases and 3 bases respectively, with 7 bases between them. CDR1 is SGHNT, CDR2 YYREEE, per germline (reference sequence). CDR3 length equals 14 residues. The CDR3 DNA follows: TGTGCCAGCAGCTTGGGGGGTAGTGGAAACACCATATATTTT. Residues: CASSLGGSGNTIYF.

CDR3 residues: CASSIVARNTYSYNEQFF. CDR3 in DNA: TGTGCCAGTAGTATAGTCGCCCGAAATACATACTCCTACAATGAGCAGTTCTTC. V and J are TRBV19 and TRBJ2-1, with unresolved D. V dropped 1 base and J dropped 0 bases, with 16 bases sitting between them. The CDR3 length is 18 residues. Germline assignment: CDR1 LNHDA and CDR2 SQIVND (reference sequence).

The rearrangement joins TRBV5-1 to TRBJ1-2; 7 bases match TRBD1. Losses at the gene ends were 4 bases for V and 4 bases for J; bases not matched to a gene: 4. The CDR3 contains 13 residues. Germline V gene sequence: CDR1 SGHRS, CDR2 YFSETQ. The CDR3 DNA follows: TGCGCCAGCAGCCCGGGACAGCTCTATGGCTACACCTTC. Translated, it gives CASSPGQLYGYTF.

This chain links TRBV6-5 with TRBJ1-1; 7 bases are shared with TRBD1. Germline V gene lookup returns CDR1 MNHEY and CDR2 SVGAGI. This CDR3 spans 16 amino acids. J was trimmed by 5 bases and V by 2 bases; bases with no gene match: 11. The CDR3 reads CASSYRTGRGWTEAFF. CDR3 nucleotide sequence: TGTGCCAGCAGTTACCGGACAGGCCGGGGTTGGACTGAAGCTTTCTTT.

This chain links TRBV9 with TRBJ1-6; a weak D match, TRBD1 (6 bases). V was clipped by 0 bases and J by 8 bases, with 12 bases between them. The CDR3 runs to 15 residues. Germline assignment: CDR1 SGDLS and CDR2 YYNGEE. The CDR3 region has the DNA TGTGCCAGCAGCGTAGAAGAAAGGGGGGATTCACCCCTCCACTTT. This codes for CASSVEERGDSPLHF.

The rearrangement links TRBV2 to TRBJ1-1, with 7 bases identical to TRBD1. Germline-derived CDR1 and CDR2 are SNHLY and FYNNEI. The trim removed 6 bases at V and 3 bases at J, leaving 4 bases unmatched. CDR3 size: 13 residues. CDR3 in amino acids: CASRQGGHTEAFF. In DNA, the CDR3 is TGTGCCAGCAGGCAAGGGGGCCACACTGAAGCTTTCTTT.